The clone carrying this T cell receptor beta chain was seen only once. What it binds is unknown. The use of a sample-barcoded 5' primer and a J-beta primer mix characterized a second PCR of about 6 to 11 cycles. In TCRdb, the 5' RACE reads were re-called with MiXCR into one record per CDR3 protein. Of about 970,000 distinct CDR3 sequences listed, just over 50% are singletons. Ranging in age from roughly 6 to 100, the donors were healthy Caucasian individuals from Russia. The source of the sample is a study of blood T cells in healthy people across ages. Study-level points and caveats: Changes in expanded clonotypes were possibly confounded, as the CMV status of donors was unknown. Both higher diversity and more naive CD4+ cells marked long-lived donors when set against aged donors. It was held that the diversity estimates obtained from one million T cells were underestimates.

The CDR3 has 15 residues. Germline CDR1 reads GTSNPN; CDR2 reads SVGIG (reference sequence). The V end was cut by 1 base, the J end by 2 bases, with 13 bases between. This chain uses TRBV30 with TRBJ2-3; D might be TRBD1 or TRBD2, each matching 5 bases. The sample comprised blood. This TCR was recovered from a woman aged 60-75 years in good health. The CDR3 sequence is CAWSGGAKNTDTQYF. The CDR3 nucleotides are TGTGCCTGGAGTGGAGGGGCTAAAAACACAGATACGCAGTATTTT.